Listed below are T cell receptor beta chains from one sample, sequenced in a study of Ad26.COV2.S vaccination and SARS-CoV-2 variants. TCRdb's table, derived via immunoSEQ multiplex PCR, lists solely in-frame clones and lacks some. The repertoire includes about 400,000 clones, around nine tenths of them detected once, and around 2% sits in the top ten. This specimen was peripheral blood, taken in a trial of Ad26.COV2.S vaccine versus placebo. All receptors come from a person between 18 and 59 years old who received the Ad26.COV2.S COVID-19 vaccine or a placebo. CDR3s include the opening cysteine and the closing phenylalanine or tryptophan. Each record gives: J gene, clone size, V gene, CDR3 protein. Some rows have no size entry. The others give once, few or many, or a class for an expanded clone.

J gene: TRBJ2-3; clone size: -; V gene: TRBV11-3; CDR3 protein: CASGLDPDTQYF
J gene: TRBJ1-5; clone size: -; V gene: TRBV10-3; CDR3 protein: CAIKGRGQNQPQHF
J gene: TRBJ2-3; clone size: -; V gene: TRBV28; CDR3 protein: CATDLLDTQYF
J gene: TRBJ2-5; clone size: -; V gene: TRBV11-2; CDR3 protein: CASSLGQSQETQYF
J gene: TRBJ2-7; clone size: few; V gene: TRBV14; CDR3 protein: CASRLTSSYEQYF
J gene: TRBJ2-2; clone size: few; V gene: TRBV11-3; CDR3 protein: CASSLYQGSGELFF
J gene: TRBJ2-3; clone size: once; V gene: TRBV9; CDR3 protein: CASSVAPTDTQYF
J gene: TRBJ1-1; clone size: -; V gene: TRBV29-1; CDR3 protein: CSGSRGQGNTEAFF
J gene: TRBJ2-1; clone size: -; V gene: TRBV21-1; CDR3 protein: CASDPLAGGPLGDNEQFF
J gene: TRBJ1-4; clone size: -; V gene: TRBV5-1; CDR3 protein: CASSLAPGQGGEKLFF
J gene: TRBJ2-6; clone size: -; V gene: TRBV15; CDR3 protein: CATSRDEEGSSSGANVLTF
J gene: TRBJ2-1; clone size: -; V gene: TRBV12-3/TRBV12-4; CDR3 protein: CASSFLLGNEQFF
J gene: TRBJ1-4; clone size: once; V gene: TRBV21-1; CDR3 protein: CATPRAVATNEKLFF
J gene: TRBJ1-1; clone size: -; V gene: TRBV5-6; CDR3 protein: CASSRQSRSEAFF
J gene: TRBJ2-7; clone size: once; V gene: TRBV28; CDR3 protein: CASTPLREGLYEQYF
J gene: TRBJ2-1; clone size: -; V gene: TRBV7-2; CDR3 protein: CASSLAGSGGEQFF
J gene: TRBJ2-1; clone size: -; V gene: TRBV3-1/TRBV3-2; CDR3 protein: CASSTRLAGVSEQFF